The 25 T cell receptor beta chains below come from one sample, sequenced in a study of T cells after yellow fever vaccination. TCRdb fed the 5' RACE reads into MiXCR, producing one record per CDR3 protein. The data show around 530,000 distinct CDR3 sequences, with roughly a sixth seen just once and around 16% held by the top ten. The source was PBMCs, collected 5 to 6 days after the first yellow fever vaccination. The receptors originated from a man aged 18 to 29 who received the YFV17D yellow fever vaccine.

In this sample, this clonotype turned up many times. J is TRBJ1-5 and V is TRBV7-2; weak D call: TRBD1 (5 bases). The germline V gene encodes CDR1 SGHTA and CDR2 FQGNSA. CDR3 length: 14 amino acids. V was trimmed by 5 bases and J by 5 bases, leaving 13 bases between them. CDR3 in DNA: TGTGCCAGCAGCGTAGGGGCGGGGGATCAGCCCCAGCATTTT. Translated: CASSVGAGDQPQHF.

The rearrangement uses TRBV27 and TRBJ2-7, with D possibly being TRBD2 (5 bases). The germline gives CDR1 MNHEY, CDR2 SMNVEV (reference sequence). The germline V and J ends were trimmed by 5 bases and 12 bases, with 20 bases remaining between them. There are 13 residues in the CDR3. The DNA for the CDR3 is TGTGCCAGCAGTCTACTGGACGGAACTAGGTGGTACGTC. This codes for CASSLLDGTRWYV.

This clonotype was found a few times. The CDR3 region has the DNA TGTGCCAGCAGTTACTCGGAGGCGCTCGGTTCACCCCTCCACTTT. Translating it yields CASSYSEALGSPLHF. The chain has TRBV6-5 and TRBJ1-6; D remains ambiguous. The CDR3 is 15 amino acids. Per the germline V gene, CDR1 is MNHEY and CDR2 is SVGAGI. V lost 0 bases and J 9 bases, leaving 12 bases between the germline ends.

The rearrangement uses TRBV5-1 and TRBJ2-2, with 11 bases lining up with TRBD1. The V gene's germline CDR1 is SGHRS and CDR2 YFSETQ. With V trimmed by 4 bases and J by 3 bases, 5 bases remained unmatched. This CDR3 contains 16 residues. As DNA, the CDR3 is TGCGCCAGCAGCGGGGGACAGGGGGATGACACCGGGGAGCTGTTTTTT. Its translation: CASSGGQGDDTGELFF. The full variable domain, rest sourced from reference TRBV5-1 and TRBJ2-2, is KAGVTQTPRYLIKTRGQQVTLSCSPISGHRSVSWYQQTPGQGLQFLFEYFSETQRNKGNFPGRFSGRQFSNSRSEMNVSTLELGDSALYLCASSGGQGDDTGELFFGEGSRLTVL.

CDR3 DNA: TGCGCCAGCAGCCAGGCCAGGGTGAACACCGGGGAGCTGTTTTTT. Translating it yields CASSQARVNTGELFF. The rearrangement joins TRBV4-1 to TRBJ2-2; D is possibly TRBD1 (5 bases). Per the germline V gene, CDR1 is MGHRA and CDR2 is YSYEKL. Trimming stripped 3 bases from V and 1 base from J, with 9 bases between. CDR3 length equals 15 residues.

The CDR3 nucleotides read TGTGCCTGGAGAACCGGGGAGCTGTTTTTT. Translated: CAWRTGELFF. This chain links TRBV30 with TRBJ2-2; D is unclear. Germline V gene data show CDR1 as GTSNPN and CDR2 as SVGIG (reference sequence). V lost 3 bases and J lost 5, with 1 base in between. This CDR3 is built from 10 residues.

In this sample, this clonotype turned up a few times. The rearrangement joins TRBV6-2 or TRBV6-3 to TRBJ2-1; TRBD2 matches at 8 bases. Germline CDR1 and CDR2: MNHEY and SVGEGT. The length of the CDR3 is 18 residues. Losses at the gene ends were 0 bases for V and 0 bases for J; bases not matched to a gene: 7. The CDR3 bases are TGTGCCAGCAGTTACTCGAATAGCGGGGAGAGCTCCTACAATGAGCAGTTCTTC. It yields the protein CASSYSNSGESSYNEQFF.

The chain combines TRBV7-2 with TRBJ2-7; 7 bases match TRBD1. V lost 5 bases and J lost 0; bases outside the gene matches: 7. Germline V CDR1 and CDR2: SGHTA, FQGNSA. The CDR3 has 15 residues. The CDR3 DNA is TGTGCCAGCAGCCTCTCCAGGGGGAGCTCCTACGAGCAGTACGTC. Protein product: CASSLSRGSSYEQYV.

The rearrangement uses TRBV21-1 and TRBJ2-6; whether TRBD1, the table's D call, matches the DNA was not checked. TRBV21-1 is shown as a pseudogene. The CDR3 is 18 residues long. The CDR3 reads CASRISTTGLSGANVLTF. DNA for the CDR3: TGCGCCAGCAGGATTAGTACAACAGGGCTCTCTGGGGCCAACGTCCTGACTTTC.

CDR3 nucleotide sequence: TGCGCCAGCAGCCAGTACACCAGAGAGCAGTTCTTC. It codes for CASSQYTREQFF. J is TRBJ2-1 and V is TRBV5-1, with D uncertain. CDR1 and CDR2 (germline): SGHRS, YFSETQ. This CDR3 comprises 12 residues. The V and J ends lost 4 bases and 10 bases respectively, with 12 bases between them.

This clonotype was detected many times. J is TRBJ2-3 and V is TRBV10-3, with D possibly called TRBD1 or TRBD2 (5 bases each). Germline CDR1 ENHRY, CDR2 SYGVKD. The V and J ends lost 7 bases and 4 bases respectively, with 9 bases between them. The CDR3 has 12 residues. The CDR3 bases are TGTGCCATCATGGGGGTTGCAGATACGCAGTATTTT. Its protein product is CAIMGVADTQYF.

The chain uses TRBV6-1 and TRBJ1-5; D is possibly TRBD1 (6 bases). Germline CDR1 MNHNS, CDR2 SASEGT. Trimming stripped 11 bases from V and 0 bases from J, with 20 bases between. This CDR3 has 16 residues. This chain's CDR3 is CASQPQGPSSNQPQHF. The CDR3 coding sequence is TGTGCCTCACAGCCCCAGGGGCCTAGTAGCAATCAGCCCCAGCATTTT.

The V and J genes are TRBV30 and TRBJ2-2; 8 nucleotides align to TRBD1. The CDR3 sequence is 14 residues long. Unmatched junction bases numbered 5, after V lost 5 bases and J lost 3 bases. CDR1 is GTSNPN, CDR2 SVGIG, per germline (reference sequence). The CDR3 loop reads CAWLGQAYTGELFF. DNA for the CDR3: TGTGCCTGGTTGGGACAGGCCTACACCGGGGAGCTGTTTTTT.

This clonotype has a handful of counts. The V and J genes are TRBV2 and TRBJ2-7; D is ambiguous. The CDR3 loop spans 14 amino acids. V lost 5 bases and J lost 2, with 13 bases in between. CDR1 and CDR2 from the germline V gene are SNHLY and FYNNEI. Here the CDR3 DNA reads TGTGCCAGCAGTAGGACGCAGACCGCCTACGAGCAGTACGTC. Encoded protein: CASSRTQTAYEQYV.

This clonotype was seen at least ten times. This chain connects TRBV7-2 to TRBJ1-1; 7 positions match TRBD1. With V trimmed by 6 bases and J by 3 bases, 4 bases remained unmatched. The CDR3 sequence is 13 residues long. From germline, CDR1 is SGHTA and CDR2 FQGNSA. CDR3 loop: CASRTQGDTEAFF. The DNA of the CDR3 is TGTGCCAGCAGGACGCAGGGGGACACTGAAGCTTTCTTT.

This clonotype was recorded a few times. The junction departs from the called germline gene at one end, perhaps through a read error. The chain carries TRBV6-5 and TRBJ2-3; D possibly uses TRBD1 or TRBD2 (5 bases each). The CDR3 spans 17 residues. CDR1 and CDR2 (germline): MNHEY, SVGAGI. This chain's CDR3 is CASSYPSREWATGTQYF. For the CDR3, the DNA is TGTGCCAGCAGTTATCCGTCGAGGGAGTGGGCAACAGGTACGCAGTATTTT.

This clonotype has just a few counts. The V call is TRBV10-3, the J call TRBJ1-6, with 10 bases that match TRBD1. V trimming: 5 bases; J trimming: 8 bases; junction bases outside the gene matches: 3. The CDR3 spans 14 residues. Germline assignment: CDR1 ENHRY and CDR2 SYGVKD. The CDR3 DNA follows: TGTGCCATCAGTACGGGACAGGGGCATTCACCCCTCCACTTT. As protein: CAISTGQGHSPLHF.

This rearrangement joins TRBV18 to TRBJ2-5, with 11 bases that match TRBD1. CDR3 length equals 18 residues. The V and J ends lost 3 bases and 5 bases, in that order; junction bases with no gene match: 14. Germline assignment: CDR1 KGHSH and CDR2 LQKENI. Here the CDR3 DNA reads TGTGCCAGCTCACCCTTGGCCGCCGGGACAGGGGGGACGGAGACCCAGTACTTC. Its translation: CASSPLAAGTGGTETQYF.

This chain uses TRBV18 with TRBJ2-1; no definite D call. Trimming left V 2 bases short and J 4 bases short, with 9 bases between. Germline V gives CDR1 KGHSH, CDR2 LQKENI. The CDR3 totals 14 residues. The CDR3 nucleotides are TGTGCCAGCTCACCAGCCTCGGCTTACAATGAGCAGTTCTTC. Protein: CASSPASAYNEQFF.

The chain recombines TRBV15 with TRBJ2-1; D gene uncertain. Deletions cut 0 bases from V and 4 bases from J, with 10 bases between. Germline V gene sequence: CDR1 LNHNV, CDR2 YYDKDF (reference sequence). There are 15 residues in the CDR3. The CDR3 reads CATSREKTEYNEQFF. The DNA of the CDR3 is TGTGCCACCAGCAGAGAAAAGACTGAATACAATGAGCAGTTCTTC.

This clonotype has just a few counts. This chain links TRBV12-3 or TRBV12-4 with TRBJ2-1; D might be TRBD1 or TRBD2, each matching 7 bases. The CDR3 loop spans 12 amino acids. Deletions cut 6 bases from V and 15 bases from J, with 18 bases between. The CDR3 region has the DNA TGTGCCAGCAGCCCAGGGGGGGGGCTGGGGTTCTTC. This codes for CASSPGGGLGFF.

This rearrangement joins TRBV4-2 to TRBJ1-4, with a possible D match to TRBD1 (5 bases). Germline V gene sequence: CDR1 LGHNA, CDR2 YNFKEQ. This CDR3 is built from 15 residues. V was cut by 4 bases and J by 6 bases, with 15 bases left in between. The CDR3 spells CASSPWKGLDEKLFF. For the CDR3, the DNA is TGTGCCAGCAGCCCTTGGAAGGGACTCGATGAAAAACTGTTTTTT.

CDR3 nucleotide sequence: TGTGCCAGCAGCGTCCGAAGGGGACTAGCGGGTTCCAATGAGCAGTTCTTC. Its translation is CASSVRRGLAGSNEQFF. The rearrangement uses TRBV7-2 and TRBJ2-1, with TRBD2 identical over 12 bases. The germline gives CDR1 SGHTA, CDR2 FQGNSA. The CDR3 is 17 amino acids. V trimming: 5 bases; J trimming: 6 bases; junction bases outside the gene matches: 11.

The rearrangement links TRBV7-2 to TRBJ2-7; TRBD2 might be the D (5 bases). Trimming took off 2 bases at V and 1 base at J, with 15 bases between the two ends. CDR1 and CDR2 from the germline V gene are SGHTA and FQGNSA. The length of the CDR3 is 16 residues. The DNA of the CDR3 is TGTGCCAGCAGCTTAATGACGGGGATCCAATCCTACGAGCAGTACTTC. It yields the protein CASSLMTGIQSYEQYF.

This clonotype has a handful of counts. CDR3 sequence: CASSLRRSHGEQFF. The CDR3 bases are TGCGCCAGCAGCCTACGTCGATCCCATGGTGAGCAGTTCTTC. The chain links TRBV4-1 to TRBJ2-1; no firm D call. CDR3 length equals 14 residues. V was trimmed by 4 bases and J by 9 bases, leaving 16 bases between them. CDR1 and CDR2 from the germline V gene are MGHRA and YSYEKL.